The entry below describes one T cell receptor (beta chain). Antigen unknown. The sample belongs to a study of cytotoxic CD8 clonotypes in ibrutinib-treated CLL. Using immunoSEQ multiplex PCR, the repertoire was profiled, and TCRdb retains in-frame clones only, with some absent. In the table there are 150,000 to 250,000 clones, over 60% of which are singletons. Overall study results and limits: Clonality was elevated at ibrutinib response and had returned toward baseline at progression. Age-matched healthy donor levels were exceeded by baseline clonality, which tracked circulating CD8+ T-cell counts.

The material was PBMCs, obtained after 24 months of ibrutinib treatment. The clonotype originates from a human donor with chronic lymphocytic leukemia.

The CDR3 DNA reads TGTGCCAGCAGCTTGATGGGGGAGGGCCAGGAGACCCAGTACTTC. Residues: CASSLMGEGQETQYF. V is TRBV5-4 and J is TRBJ2-5; 7 nucleotides line up with TRBD2. Losses at the gene ends were 1 base for V and 5 bases for J; bases not matched to a gene: 8. The CDR3 runs 15 residues. Germline V gives CDR1 SGHNT, CDR2 YYREEE (reference sequence).